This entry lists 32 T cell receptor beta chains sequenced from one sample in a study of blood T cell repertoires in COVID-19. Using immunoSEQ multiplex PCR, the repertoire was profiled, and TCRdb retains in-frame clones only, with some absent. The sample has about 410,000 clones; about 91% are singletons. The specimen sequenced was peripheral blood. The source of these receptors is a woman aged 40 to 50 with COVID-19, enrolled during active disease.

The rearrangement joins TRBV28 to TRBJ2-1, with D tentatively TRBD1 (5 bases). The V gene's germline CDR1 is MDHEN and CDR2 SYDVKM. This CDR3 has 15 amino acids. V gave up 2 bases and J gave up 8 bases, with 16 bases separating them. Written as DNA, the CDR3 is TGTGCCAGCAGTTTAGGCAGAAGCAGGGTGGATGAGCAGTTCTTC. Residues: CASSLGRSRVDEQFF. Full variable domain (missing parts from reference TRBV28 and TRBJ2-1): DVKVTQSSRYLVKRTGEKVFLECVQDMDHENMFWYRQDPGLGLRLIYFSYDVKMKEKGDIPEGYSVSREKKERFSLILESASTNQTSMYLCASSLGRSRVDEQFFGPGTRLTVL.

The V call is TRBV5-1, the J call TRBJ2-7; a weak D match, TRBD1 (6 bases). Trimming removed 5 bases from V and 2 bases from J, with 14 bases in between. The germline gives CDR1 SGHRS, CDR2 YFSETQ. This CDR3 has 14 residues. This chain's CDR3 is CASSPKTGPYEQYF. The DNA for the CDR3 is TGCGCCAGCAGTCCCAAAACAGGGCCCTACGAGCAGTACTTC. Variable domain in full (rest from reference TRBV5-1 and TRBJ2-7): KAGVTQTPRYLIKTRGQQVTLSCSPISGHRSVSWYQQTPGQGLQFLFEYFSETQRNKGNFPGRFSGRQFSNSRSEMNVSTLELGDSALYLCASSPKTGPYEQYFGPGTRLTVT.

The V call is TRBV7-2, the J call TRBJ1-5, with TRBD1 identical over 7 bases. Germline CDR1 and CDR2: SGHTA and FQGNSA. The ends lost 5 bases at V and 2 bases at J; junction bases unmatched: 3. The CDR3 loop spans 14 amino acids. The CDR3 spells CASSPGQGNQPQHF. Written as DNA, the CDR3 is TGTGCCAGCAGCCCTGGACAGGGCAATCAGCCCCAGCATTTT.

The CDR3 DNA sequence: TGTGCCAGCAGCTCTAGGGATACGGGGAGGGGATCCTATGGCTACACCTTC. Amino acid sequence: CASSSRDTGRGSYGYTF. V is TRBV5-5 and J is TRBJ1-2; a weak D match, TRBD1 (5 bases). V shed 3 bases and J shed 4 bases, with 22 bases lying between them. This CDR3 comprises 17 residues. From germline, CDR1 is SGHKS and CDR2 YYEKEE (reference sequence).

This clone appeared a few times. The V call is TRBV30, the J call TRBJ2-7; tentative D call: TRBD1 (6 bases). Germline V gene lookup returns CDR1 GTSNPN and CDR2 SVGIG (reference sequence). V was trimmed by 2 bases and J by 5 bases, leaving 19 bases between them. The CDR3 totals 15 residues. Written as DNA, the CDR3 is TGTGCCTGGAGTAAAACCGGGACCAAGGGGGACGAGCAGTACTTC. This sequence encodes CAWSKTGTKGDEQYF.

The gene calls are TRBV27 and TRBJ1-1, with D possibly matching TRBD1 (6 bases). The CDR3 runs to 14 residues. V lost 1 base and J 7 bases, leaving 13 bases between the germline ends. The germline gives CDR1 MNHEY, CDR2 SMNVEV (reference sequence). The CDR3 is CASSLYRGRGEAFF. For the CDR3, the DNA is TGTGCCAGCAGTTTATATAGGGGGAGAGGTGAAGCTTTCTTT.

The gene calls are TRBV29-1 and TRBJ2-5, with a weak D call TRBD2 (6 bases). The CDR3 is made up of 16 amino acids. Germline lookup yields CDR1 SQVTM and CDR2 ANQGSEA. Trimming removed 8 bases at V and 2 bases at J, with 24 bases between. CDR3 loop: CSSSKNRASAQETQYF. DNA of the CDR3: TGCAGCAGTTCGAAAAACCGGGCTAGCGCTCAAGAGACCCAGTACTTC.

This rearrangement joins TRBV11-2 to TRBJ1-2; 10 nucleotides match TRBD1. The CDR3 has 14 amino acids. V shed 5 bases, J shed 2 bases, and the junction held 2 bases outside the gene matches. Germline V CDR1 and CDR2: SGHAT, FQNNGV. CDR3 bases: TGTGCCAGCAGCGAGGGACAGGGGAACTATGGCTACACCTTC. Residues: CASSEGQGNYGYTF.

CDR3 amino acids: CASSHPILGASYEQYF. The CDR3 coding sequence is TGTGCCAGCAGCCATCCCATATTGGGGGCCTCCTACGAGCAGTACTTC. The chain combines TRBV14 with TRBJ2-7, with a possible D match to TRBD1 (6 bases). This CDR3 comprises 16 residues. Between the trimmed V and J ends, which lost 3 bases and 0 bases, there was a span of 15 bases. Per germline, CDR1 SGHDN and CDR2 FVKESK.

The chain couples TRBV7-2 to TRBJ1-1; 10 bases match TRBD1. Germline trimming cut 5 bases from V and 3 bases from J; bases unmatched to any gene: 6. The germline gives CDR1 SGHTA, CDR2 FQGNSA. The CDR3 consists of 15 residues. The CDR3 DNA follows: TGTGCCAGCAGCGACCGGACAGGGGGTGACACTGAAGCTTTCTTT. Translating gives CASSDRTGGDTEAFF.

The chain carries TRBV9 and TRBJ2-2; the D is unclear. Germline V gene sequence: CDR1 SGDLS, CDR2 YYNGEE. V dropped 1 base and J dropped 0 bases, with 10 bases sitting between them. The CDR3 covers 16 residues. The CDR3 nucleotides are TGTGCCAGCAGCGTAATAACAAACCCGAACACCGGGGAGCTGTTTTTT. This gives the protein CASSVITNPNTGELFF.

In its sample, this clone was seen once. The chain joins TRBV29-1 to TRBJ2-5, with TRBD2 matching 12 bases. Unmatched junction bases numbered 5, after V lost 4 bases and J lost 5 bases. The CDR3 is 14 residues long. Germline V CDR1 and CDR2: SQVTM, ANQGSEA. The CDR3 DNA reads TGCAGCGTTGGACTAGCGGGAGTTGGGGAGACCCAGTACTTC. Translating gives CSVGLAGVGETQYF.

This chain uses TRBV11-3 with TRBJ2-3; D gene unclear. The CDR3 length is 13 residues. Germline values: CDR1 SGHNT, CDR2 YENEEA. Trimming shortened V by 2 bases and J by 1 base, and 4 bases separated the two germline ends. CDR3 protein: CASSLKRTDTQYF. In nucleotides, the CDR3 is TGTGCCAGCAGCTTAAAGCGCACAGATACGCAGTATTTT.

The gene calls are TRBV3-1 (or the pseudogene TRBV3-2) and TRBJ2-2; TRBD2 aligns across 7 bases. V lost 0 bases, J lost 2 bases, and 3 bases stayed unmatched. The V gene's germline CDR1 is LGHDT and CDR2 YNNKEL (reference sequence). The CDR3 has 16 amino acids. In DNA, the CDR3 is TGTGCCAGCAGCCAAGACGCTAGCGGAAACACCGGGGAGCTGTTTTTT. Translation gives CASSQDASGNTGELFF.

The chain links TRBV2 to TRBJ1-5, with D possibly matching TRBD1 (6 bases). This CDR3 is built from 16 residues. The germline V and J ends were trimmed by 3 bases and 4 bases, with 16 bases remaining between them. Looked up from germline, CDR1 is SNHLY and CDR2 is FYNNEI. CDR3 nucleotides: TGTGCCAGCAGTGAGGGGAAGGGAAGGGGGAATCAGCCCCAGCATTTT. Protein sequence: CASSEGKGRGNQPQHF. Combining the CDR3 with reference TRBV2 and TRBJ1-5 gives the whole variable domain EPEVTQTPSHQVTQMGQEVILRCVPISNHLYFYWYRQILGQKVEFLVSFYNNEISEKSEIFDDQFSVERPDGSNFTLKIRSTKLEDSAMYFCASSEGKGRGNQPQHFGDGTRLSIL.

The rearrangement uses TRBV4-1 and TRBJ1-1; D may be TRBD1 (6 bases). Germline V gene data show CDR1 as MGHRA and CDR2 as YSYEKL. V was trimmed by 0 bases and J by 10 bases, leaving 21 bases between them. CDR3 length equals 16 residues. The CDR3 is CASSQDGRTRGNGAFF. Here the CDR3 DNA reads TGCGCCAGCAGCCAAGATGGGCGAACCAGGGGTAATGGAGCTTTCTTT.

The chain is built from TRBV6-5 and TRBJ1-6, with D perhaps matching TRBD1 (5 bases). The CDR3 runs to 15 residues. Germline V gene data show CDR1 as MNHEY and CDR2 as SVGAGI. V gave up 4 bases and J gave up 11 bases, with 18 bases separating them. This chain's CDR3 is CASSFRTAQGAPLHF. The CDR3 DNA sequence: TGTGCCAGCAGTTTTCGGACGGCTCAGGGTGCACCCCTCCACTTT.

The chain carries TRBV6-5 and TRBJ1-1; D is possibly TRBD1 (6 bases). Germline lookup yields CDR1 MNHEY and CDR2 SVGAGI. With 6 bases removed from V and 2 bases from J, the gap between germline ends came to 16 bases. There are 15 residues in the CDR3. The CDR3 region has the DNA TGTGCCAGCAGCCGGGCTGGGGGCAGCAACACTGAAGCTTTCTTT. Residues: CASSRAGGSNTEAFF.

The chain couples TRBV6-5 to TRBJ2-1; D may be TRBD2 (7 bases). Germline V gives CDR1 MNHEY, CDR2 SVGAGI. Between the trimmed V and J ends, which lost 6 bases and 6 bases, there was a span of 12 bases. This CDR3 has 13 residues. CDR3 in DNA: TGTGCCAGCAGGAAGGGGGAGGGCAATGAGCAGTTCTTC. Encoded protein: CASRKGEGNEQFF.

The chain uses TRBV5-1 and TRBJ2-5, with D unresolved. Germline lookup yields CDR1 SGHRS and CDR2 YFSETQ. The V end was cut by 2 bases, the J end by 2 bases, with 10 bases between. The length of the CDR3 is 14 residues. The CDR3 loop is CASSFQQSQETQYF. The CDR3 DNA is TGCGCCAGCAGCTTCCAACAGAGTCAAGAGACCCAGTACTTC.

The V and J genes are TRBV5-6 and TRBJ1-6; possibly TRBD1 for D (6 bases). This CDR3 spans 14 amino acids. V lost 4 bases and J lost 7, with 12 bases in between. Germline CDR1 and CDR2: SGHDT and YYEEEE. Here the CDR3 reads CASSARTVNSPLHF. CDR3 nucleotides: TGTGCCAGCAGCGCGAGGACAGTCAATTCACCCCTCCACTTT.

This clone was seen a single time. DNA of the CDR3: TGTGCCAGCAGTTTCCCTACAGAGAATGGCTACACCTTC. Encoded protein: CASSFPTENGYTF. The chain links TRBV12-3 or TRBV12-4 to TRBJ1-2; no clear D gene. Trimming left V 3 bases short and J 6 bases short, with 11 bases between. This CDR3 has 13 residues.

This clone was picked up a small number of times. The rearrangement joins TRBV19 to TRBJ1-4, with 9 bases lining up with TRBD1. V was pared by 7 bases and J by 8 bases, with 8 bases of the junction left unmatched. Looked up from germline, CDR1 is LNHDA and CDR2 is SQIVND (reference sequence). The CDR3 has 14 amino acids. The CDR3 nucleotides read TGTGCCAGTACAAGAAGGGACAGGGACGAAAAACTGTTTTTT. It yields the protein CASTRRDRDEKLFF.

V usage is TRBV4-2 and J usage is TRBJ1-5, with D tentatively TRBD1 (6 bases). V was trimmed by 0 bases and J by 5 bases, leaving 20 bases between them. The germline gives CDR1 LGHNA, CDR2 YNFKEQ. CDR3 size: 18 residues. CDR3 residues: CASSQDGGVGRNDQPQHF. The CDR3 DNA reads TGTGCCAGCAGCCAAGATGGGGGCGTGGGACGGAATGATCAGCCCCAGCATTTT.

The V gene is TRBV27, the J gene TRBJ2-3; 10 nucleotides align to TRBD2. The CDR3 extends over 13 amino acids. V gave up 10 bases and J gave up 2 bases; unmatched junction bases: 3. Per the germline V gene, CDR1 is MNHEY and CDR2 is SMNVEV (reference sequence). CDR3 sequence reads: CATGLADTDTQYF. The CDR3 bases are TGTGCCACCGGACTAGCGGACACAGATACGCAGTATTTT.

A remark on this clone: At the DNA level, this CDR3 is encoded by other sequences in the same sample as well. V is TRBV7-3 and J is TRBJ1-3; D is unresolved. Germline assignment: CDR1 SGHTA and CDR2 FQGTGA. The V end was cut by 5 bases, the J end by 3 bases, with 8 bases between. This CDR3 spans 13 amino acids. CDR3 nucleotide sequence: TGTGCCAGCAGCCCCCCCAGTGGAAACACCATATATTTT. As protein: CASSPPSGNTIYF. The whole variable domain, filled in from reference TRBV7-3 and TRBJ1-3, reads GAGVSQTPSNKVTEKGKYVELRCDPISGHTALYWYRQSLGQGPEFLIYFQGTGAADDSGLPNDRFFAVRPEGSVSTLKIQRTERGDSAVYLCASSPPSGNTIYFGEGSWLTVV.

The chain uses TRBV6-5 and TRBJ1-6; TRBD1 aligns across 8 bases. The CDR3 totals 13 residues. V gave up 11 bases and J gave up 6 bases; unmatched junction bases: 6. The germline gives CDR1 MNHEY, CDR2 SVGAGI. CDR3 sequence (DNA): TGTGCCTCCCGAGGACAGGGTAATTCACCCCTCCACTTT. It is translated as CASRGQGNSPLHF.

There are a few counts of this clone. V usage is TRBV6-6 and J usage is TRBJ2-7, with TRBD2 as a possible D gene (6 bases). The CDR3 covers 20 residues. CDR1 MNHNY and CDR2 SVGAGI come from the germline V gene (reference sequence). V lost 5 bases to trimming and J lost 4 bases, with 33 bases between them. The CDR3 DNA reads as TGTGCCAGCAGTAGATTGATAGGTACCAGCGGGTGGGTGAAGGGATACGAGCAGTACTTC. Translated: CASSRLIGTSGWVKGYEQYF.

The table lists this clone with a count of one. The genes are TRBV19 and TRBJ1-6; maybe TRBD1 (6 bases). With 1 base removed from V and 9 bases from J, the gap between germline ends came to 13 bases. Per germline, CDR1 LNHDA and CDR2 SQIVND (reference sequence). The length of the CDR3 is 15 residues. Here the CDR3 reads CASSIGDIAGSPLHF. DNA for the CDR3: TGTGCCAGTAGTATAGGGGACATTGCTGGTTCACCCCTCCACTTT.

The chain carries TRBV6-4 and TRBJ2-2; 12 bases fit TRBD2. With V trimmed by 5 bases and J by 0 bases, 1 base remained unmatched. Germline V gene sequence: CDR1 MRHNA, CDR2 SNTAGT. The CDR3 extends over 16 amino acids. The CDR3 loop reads CASSPSGRANTGELFF. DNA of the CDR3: TGTGCCAGCAGTCCTAGCGGGAGGGCGAACACCGGGGAGCTGTTTTTT.

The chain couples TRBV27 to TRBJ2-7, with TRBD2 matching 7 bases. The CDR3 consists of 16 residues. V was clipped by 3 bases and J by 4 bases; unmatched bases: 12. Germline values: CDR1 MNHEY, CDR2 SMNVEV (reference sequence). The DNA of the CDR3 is TGTGCCAGCAGTTTTTTATCTGCCAGCGGGAATTACGAGCAGTACTTC. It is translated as CASSFLSASGNYEQYF.

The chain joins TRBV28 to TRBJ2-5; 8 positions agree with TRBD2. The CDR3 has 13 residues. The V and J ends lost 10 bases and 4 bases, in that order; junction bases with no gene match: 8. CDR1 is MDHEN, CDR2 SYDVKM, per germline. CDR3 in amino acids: CAIGGGWAETQYF. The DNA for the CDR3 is TGTGCCATCGGGGGGGGTTGGGCAGAGACCCAGTACTTC.